These 8 T cell receptor beta chains came from one sample sequenced in a study of blood T cells in healthy people across ages. Primers used in a second PCR of about 6 to 11 cycles were a sample-barcoded 5' primer and a J-beta primer mix. TCRdb reprocessed the 5' RACE reads with MiXCR, giving one entry per CDR3 protein. The sample holds about 800,000 distinct CDR3 sequences; roughly 25% are singletons and the top ten take 3% to 4.5%. The same sample was also studied in work on T cells of mothers and their children.

The specimen sequenced was blood. These receptors all come from a boy between 5 and 17 years old in good health.

This clonotype was observed a handful of times. The CDR3: CATTPAYEQYF. The DNA for the CDR3 is TGTGCCACCACGCCGGCCTACGAGCAGTACTTC. The V gene is TRBV28, the J gene TRBJ2-1; no definite D call. The J call may not be correct, given that the DNA end is closer to TRBJ2-7. Looked up from germline, CDR1 is MDHEN and CDR2 is SYDVKM. The CDR3 covers 11 residues.

This chain uses TRBV7-6 with TRBJ2-7, with 7 bases identical to TRBD1. Losses at the gene ends were 1 base for V and 0 bases for J; bases not matched to a gene: 6. The CDR3 has 16 amino acids. Germline V CDR1 and CDR2: SGHVS, FNYEAQ. CDR3 DNA sequence: TGTGCCAGCAGCTTAGGCGTAGGGGGCAGCTCCTACGAGCAGTACTTC. It is translated as CASSLGVGGSSYEQYF.

J is TRBJ2-3 and V is TRBV6-2 or TRBV6-3, with a possible D match to TRBD2 (7 bases). V dropped 8 bases and J dropped 6 bases, with 21 bases sitting between them. The CDR3 loop spans 15 amino acids. CDR1 and CDR2 from the germline V gene are MNHEY and SVGEGT. The CDR3 DNA sequence: TGTGCCAGCTCGGACGGGGGGCGTTTGACGGATACGCAGTATTTT. It encodes CASSDGGRLTDTQYF.

At least ten counts were recorded for this clonotype. The chain has TRBV3-1 and TRBJ2-7, with TRBD1 identical over 8 bases. V gave up 1 base and J gave up 3 bases; unmatched junction bases: 8. Germline V gene sequence: CDR1 LGHDT, CDR2 YNNKEL (reference sequence). The CDR3 is made up of 16 amino acids. In DNA form, the CDR3 reads TGTGCCAGCAGCCAAGCCCGGGGCAGGGGGCTCTACGAGCAGTACTTC. Protein product: CASSQARGRGLYEQYF.

Only a few counts were recorded for this clonotype. V is TRBV28 and J is TRBJ2-7; the D call may be TRBD1 or TRBD2 (5 bases each). The better agreement between TRBJ2-5 and the DNA end casts doubt on the J call. Looked up from germline, CDR1 is MDHEN and CDR2 is SYDVKM. The CDR3 has 15 amino acids. The CDR3 sequence is CASLGVAASSETQYF. The CDR3 DNA follows: TGTGCCAGCCTGGGGGTGGCCGCATCCTCGGAGACCCAGTACTTC.

In its sample, this clonotype was seen a few times. The V gene is TRBV4-3, the J gene TRBJ1-1, with unresolved D. From germline, CDR1 is LGHNA and CDR2 YSLEER. The CDR3 contains 15 residues. Trimming removed 0 bases from V and 0 bases from J, with 8 bases in between. CDR3 nucleotides: TGCGCCAGCAGCCAAGATACCGCTCTGAACACTGAAGCTTTCTTT. It yields the protein CASSQDTALNTEAFF.

The chain joins TRBV7-6 to TRBJ2-5; 11 positions agree with TRBD2. Looked up from germline, CDR1 is SGHVS and CDR2 is FNYEAQ. V dropped 5 bases and J dropped 1; count of bases not matched to a gene: 12. CDR3 size: 18 residues. CDR3 sequence: CASSGGVASGRTQETQYF. In DNA, the CDR3 is TGTGCCAGCAGCGGAGGGGTGGCTAGCGGGAGGACCCAAGAGACCCAGTACTTC.

This clonotype showed up just once. This chain links TRBV6-2 or TRBV6-3 with TRBJ2-4, with D tentatively TRBD2 (6 bases). The V gene lost 2 bases and the J gene lost 6 bases, with 8 bases spanning the gap. Germline CDR1 reads MNHEY; CDR2 reads SVGEGT. The CDR3 is made up of 13 amino acids. The DNA of the CDR3 is TGTGCCAGCAGTTACCCGGGAGCAAACATTCAGTACTTC. Protein sequence: CASSYPGANIQYF.